Detailed here is one T cell receptor beta chain. This specimen comes from a study of blood T cell repertoires in COVID-19. On the study more broadly: From T cells, B-cell-depleted T cells, or PBMCs came the material, which was cDNA or gDNA.

Original processing methods: Nucleated cell number was recorded as an estimate derived from reference gene primer amplification. Profiling relied on immunoSEQ multiplex PCR, and the TCRdb table lists in-frame clones only, not all of them. V and J calls plus clone size are reproduced from that table; the DNA served to infer D and trimming. The sample contains about 74,000 clones, roughly 90% of which appear only once. This CDR3 comprises 11 residues. Germline V gives CDR1 DFQATT, CDR2 SNEGSKA (reference sequence). The V gene is TRBV20-1, the J gene TRBJ1-4, with 10 bases fitting TRBD1. The TCR comes from a human donor in a cohort sampled during active COVID-19. Sequencing was carried out using peripheral blood. The CDR3, as DNA: TGCCCCGACAGGGGGCTTGAAAAACTGTTTTTT. Its protein is CPDRGLEKLFF.